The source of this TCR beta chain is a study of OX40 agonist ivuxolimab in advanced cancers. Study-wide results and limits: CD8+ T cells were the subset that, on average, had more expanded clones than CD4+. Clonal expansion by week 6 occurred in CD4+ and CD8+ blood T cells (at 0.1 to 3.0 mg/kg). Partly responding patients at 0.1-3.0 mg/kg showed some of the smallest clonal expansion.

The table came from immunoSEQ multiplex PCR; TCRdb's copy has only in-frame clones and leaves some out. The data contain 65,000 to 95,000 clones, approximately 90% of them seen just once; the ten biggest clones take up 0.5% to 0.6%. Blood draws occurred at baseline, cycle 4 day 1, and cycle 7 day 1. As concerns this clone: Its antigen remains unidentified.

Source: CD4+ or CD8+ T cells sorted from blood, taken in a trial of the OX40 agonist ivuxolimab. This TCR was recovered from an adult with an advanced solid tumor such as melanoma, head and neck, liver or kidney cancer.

CDR3 bases: TGCGCCAGCAGCTCGGTACCCCCGGGACTAGCGGGAGCCCAAGAGACCCAGTACTTC. Translating gives CASSSVPPGLAGAQETQYF. The V and J genes are TRBV5-1 and TRBJ2-5; 14 nucleotides align to TRBD2. The CDR3 is 19 residues long. V lost 3 bases to trimming and J lost 1 base; unmatched junction nucleotides: 11. Germline V gene lookup returns CDR1 SGHRS and CDR2 YFSETQ.